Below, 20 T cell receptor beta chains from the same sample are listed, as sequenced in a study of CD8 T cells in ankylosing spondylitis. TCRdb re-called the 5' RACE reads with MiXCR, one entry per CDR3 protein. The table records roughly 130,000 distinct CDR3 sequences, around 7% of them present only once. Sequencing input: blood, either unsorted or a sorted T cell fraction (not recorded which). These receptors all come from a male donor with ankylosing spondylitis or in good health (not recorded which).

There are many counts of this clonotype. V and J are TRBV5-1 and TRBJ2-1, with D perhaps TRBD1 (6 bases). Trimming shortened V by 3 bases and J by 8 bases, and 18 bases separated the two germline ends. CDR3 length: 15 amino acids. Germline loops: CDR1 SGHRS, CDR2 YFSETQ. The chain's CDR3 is CASSSTGLRGYEQFF. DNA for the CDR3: TGCGCCAGCAGCTCTACAGGGTTGCGTGGTTATGAGCAGTTCTTC.

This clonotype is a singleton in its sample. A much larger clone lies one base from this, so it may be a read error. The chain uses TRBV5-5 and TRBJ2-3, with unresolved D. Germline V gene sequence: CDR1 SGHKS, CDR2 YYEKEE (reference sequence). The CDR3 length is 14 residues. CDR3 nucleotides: TGTGCCATCAGCTTGGATGCCCAGTCGGGTACGCAGTATTTT. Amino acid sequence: CAISLDAQSGTQYF. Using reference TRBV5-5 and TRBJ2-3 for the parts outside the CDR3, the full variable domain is DAGVTQSPTHLIKTRGQQVTLRCSPISGHKSVSWYQQVLGQGPQFIFQYYEKEERGRGNFPDRFSARQFPNYSSELNVNALLLGDSALYLCAISLDAQSGTQYFGPGTRLTVL.

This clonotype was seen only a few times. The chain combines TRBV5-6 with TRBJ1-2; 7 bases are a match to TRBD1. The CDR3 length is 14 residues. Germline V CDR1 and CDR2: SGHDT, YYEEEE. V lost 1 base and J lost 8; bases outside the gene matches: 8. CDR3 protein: CASSLRRRGRGYTF. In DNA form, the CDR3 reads TGTGCCAGCAGCTTGAGGAGAAGGGGGCGAGGCTACACCTTC.

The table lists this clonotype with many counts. The CDR3 sequence: CSVPGEGRNYGYTF. In nucleotides, the CDR3 is TGCAGCGTTCCTGGGGAGGGTCGGAACTATGGCTACACCTTC. V usage is TRBV29-1 and J usage is TRBJ1-2; D remains ambiguous. Trimming pared 5 bases from V and 2 bases from J, leaving 15 bases between. Germline V gene lookup returns CDR1 SQVTM and CDR2 ANQGSEA. The CDR3 runs 14 residues. The complete variable domain, with remaining parts taken from reference TRBV29-1 and TRBJ1-2, reads SAVISQKPSRDICQRGTSLTIQCQVDSQVTMMFWYRQQPGQSLTLIATANQGSEATYESGFVIDKFPISRPNLTFSTLTVSNMSPEDSSIYLCSVPGEGRNYGYTFGSGTRLTVV.

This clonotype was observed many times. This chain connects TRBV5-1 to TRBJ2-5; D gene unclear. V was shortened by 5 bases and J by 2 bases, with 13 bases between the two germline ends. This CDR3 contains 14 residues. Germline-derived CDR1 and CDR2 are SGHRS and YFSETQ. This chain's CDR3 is CASRKVLGQETQYF. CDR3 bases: TGCGCCAGCAGAAAGGTCCTAGGACAAGAGACCCAGTACTTC.

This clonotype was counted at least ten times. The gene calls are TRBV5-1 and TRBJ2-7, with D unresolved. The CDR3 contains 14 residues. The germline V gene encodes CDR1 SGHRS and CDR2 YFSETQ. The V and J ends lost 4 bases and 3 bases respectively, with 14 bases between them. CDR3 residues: CASSPYGQVYEQYF. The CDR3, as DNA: TGCGCCAGCAGCCCCTACGGGCAGGTCTACGAGCAGTACTTC.

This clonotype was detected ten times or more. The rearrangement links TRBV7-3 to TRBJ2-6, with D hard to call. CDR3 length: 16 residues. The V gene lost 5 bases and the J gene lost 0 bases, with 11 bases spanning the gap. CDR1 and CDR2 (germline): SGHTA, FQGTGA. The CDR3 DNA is TGTGCCAGCAGCCCTAGTGGCAACTCTGGGGCCAACGTCCTGACTTTC. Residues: CASSPSGNSGANVLTF.

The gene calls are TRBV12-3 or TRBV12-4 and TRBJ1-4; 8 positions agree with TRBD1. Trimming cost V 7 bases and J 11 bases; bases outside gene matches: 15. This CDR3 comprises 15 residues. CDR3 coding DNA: TGTGCCAGCACCACACCTGGACAGGGCTGGGGGAAACTGTTTTTT. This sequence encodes CASTTPGQGWGKLFF.

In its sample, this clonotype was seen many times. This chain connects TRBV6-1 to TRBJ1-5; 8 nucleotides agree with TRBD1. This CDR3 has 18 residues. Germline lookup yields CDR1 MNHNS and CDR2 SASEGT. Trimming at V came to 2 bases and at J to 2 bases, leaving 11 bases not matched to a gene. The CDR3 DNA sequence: TGTGCCAGCAGTGAAAAGTCAGGGGGCTTGGGGGGCAATCAGCCCCAGCATTTT. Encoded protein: CASSEKSGGLGGNQPQHF.

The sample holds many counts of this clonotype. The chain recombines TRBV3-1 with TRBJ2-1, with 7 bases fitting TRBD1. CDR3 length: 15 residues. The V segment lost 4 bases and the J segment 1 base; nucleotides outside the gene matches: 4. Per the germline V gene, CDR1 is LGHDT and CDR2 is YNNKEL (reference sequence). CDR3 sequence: CASSPEGQSYNEQFF. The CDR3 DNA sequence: TGTGCCAGCAGCCCAGAGGGACAGTCCTACAATGAGCAGTTCTTC.

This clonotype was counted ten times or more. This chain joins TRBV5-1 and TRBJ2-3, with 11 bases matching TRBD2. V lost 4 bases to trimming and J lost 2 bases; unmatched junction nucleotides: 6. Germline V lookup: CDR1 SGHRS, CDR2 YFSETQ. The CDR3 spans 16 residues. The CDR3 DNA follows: TGCGCCAGCAGCAGCGGGACTAGCGGCAACACAGATACGCAGTATTTT. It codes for CASSSGTSGNTDTQYF.

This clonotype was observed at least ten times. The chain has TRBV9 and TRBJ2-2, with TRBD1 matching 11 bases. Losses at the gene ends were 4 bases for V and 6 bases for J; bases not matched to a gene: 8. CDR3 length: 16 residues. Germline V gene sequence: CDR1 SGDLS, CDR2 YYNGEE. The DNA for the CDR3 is TGTGCCAGCAGCTCGCGGACAGGGGGCGGACCCGGGGAGCTGTTTTTT. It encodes CASSSRTGGGPGELFF.

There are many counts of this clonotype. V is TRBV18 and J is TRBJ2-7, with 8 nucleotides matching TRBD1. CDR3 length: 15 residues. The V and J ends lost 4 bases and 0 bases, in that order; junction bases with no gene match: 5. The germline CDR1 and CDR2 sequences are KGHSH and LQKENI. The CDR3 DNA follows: TGTGCCAGCTCACTGACAGGGGACAGCTCCTACGAGCAGTACTTC. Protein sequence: CASSLTGDSSYEQYF.

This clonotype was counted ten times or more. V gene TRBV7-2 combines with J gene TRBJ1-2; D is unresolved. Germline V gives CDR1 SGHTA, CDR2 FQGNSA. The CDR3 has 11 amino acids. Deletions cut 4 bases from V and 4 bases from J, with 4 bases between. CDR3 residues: CASSSPYGYTF. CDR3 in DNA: TGTGCCAGCAGCTCCCCCTATGGCTACACCTTC.

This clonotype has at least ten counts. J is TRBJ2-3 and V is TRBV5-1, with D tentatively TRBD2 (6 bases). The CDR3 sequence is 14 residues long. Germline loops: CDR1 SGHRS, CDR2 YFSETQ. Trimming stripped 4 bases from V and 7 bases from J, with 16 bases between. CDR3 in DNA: TGCGCCAGCAGCCCCGGGGGTATTGGACATACGCAGTATTTT. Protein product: CASSPGGIGHTQYF.

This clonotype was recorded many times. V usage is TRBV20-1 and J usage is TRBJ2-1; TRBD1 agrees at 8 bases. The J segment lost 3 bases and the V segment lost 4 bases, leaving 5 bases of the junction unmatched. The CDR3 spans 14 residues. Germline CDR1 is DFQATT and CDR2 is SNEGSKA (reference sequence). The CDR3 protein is CSATADRDYNEQFF. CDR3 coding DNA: TGCAGTGCTACCGCGGACAGGGACTACAATGAGCAGTTCTTC.

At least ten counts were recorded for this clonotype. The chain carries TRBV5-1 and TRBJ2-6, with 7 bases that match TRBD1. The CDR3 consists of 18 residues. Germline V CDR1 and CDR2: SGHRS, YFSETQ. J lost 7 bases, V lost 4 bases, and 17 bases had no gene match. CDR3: CASSPTGQPVNRANVLTF. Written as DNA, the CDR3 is TGCGCCAGCAGCCCCACGGGACAGCCCGTCAATCGAGCCAACGTCCTGACTTTC.

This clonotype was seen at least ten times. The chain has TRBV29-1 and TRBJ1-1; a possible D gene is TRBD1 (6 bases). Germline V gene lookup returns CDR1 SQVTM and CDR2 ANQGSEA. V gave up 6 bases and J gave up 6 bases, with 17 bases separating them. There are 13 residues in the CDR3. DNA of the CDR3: TGCAGCGTCCCTCGGGGGGCAGACCCTGAAGCTTTCTTT. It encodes CSVPRGADPEAFF. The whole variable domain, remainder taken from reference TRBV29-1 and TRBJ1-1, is SAVISQKPSRDICQRGTSLTIQCQVDSQVTMMFWYRQQPGQSLTLIATANQGSEATYESGFVIDKFPISRPNLTFSTLTVSNMSPEDSSIYLCSVPRGADPEAFFGQGTRLTVV.

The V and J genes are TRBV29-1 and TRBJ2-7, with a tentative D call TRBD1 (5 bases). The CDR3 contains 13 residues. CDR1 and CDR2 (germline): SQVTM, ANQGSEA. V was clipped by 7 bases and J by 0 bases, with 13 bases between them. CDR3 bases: TGCAGCGCGATGGACACGAGCTCCTACGAGCAGTACTTC. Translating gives CSAMDTSSYEQYF.

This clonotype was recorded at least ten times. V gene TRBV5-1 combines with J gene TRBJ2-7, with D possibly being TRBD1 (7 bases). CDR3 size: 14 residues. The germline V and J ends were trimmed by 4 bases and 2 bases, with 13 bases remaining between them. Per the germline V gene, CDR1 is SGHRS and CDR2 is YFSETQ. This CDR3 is CASSPQGGTYEQYF. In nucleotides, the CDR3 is TGCGCCAGCAGCCCTCAGGGGGGTACCTACGAGCAGTACTTC.